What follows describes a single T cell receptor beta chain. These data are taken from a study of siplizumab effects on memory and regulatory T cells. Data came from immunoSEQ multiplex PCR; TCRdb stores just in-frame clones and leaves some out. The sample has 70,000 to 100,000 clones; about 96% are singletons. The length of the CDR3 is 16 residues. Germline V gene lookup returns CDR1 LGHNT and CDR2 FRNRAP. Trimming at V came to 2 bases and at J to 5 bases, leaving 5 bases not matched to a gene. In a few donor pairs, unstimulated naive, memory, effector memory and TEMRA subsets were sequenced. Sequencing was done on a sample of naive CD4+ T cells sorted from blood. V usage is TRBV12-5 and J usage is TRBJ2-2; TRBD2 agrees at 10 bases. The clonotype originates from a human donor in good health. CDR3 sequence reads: CASGLTASGGTGELFF. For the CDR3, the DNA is TGTGCTAGTGGTTTGACGGCTAGCGGGGGAACCGGGGAGCTGTTTTTT.